The present T cell receptor (beta chain) was sequenced within a study of glioma-infiltrating T cells after dendritic cell vaccination (dated by TCRdb to the mid-2010s). Context from the whole study: A cohort of roughly 15 glioblastoma patients from Phase I and II dendritic cell vaccination trials was included, of whom 9 were newly diagnosed and 6 had recurrent disease. To make the vaccine, monocyte-derived dendritic cells were cultured for under 9 days with IL-4 and GM-CSF and then pulsed overnight with autologous tumor lysate. Survival after dendritic cell vaccination was correlated with TCR sequencing metrics, including TIL content and tumor-blood repertoire overlap. Tumor-infiltrating lymphocyte content was quantified and tumor and blood repertoires were compared in dendritic cell-vaccinated glioblastoma patients by deep sequencing of TCR beta CDR3 regions. Each patient got three intradermal injections of the dendritic cell vaccine, spaced at biweekly intervals, in the arm below the axilla. Autologous tumor lysate-pulsed dendritic cell vaccination was administered to the patients between the early 2000s and the early 2010s.

Using the immunoSEQ assay, TCRB CDR3 regions were amplified from roughly 2.2 micrograms of genomic DNA, or from all available DNA when less than that was on hand. The multiplex PCR employed 60 forward primers targeting TCR V beta segments and 13 reverse primers targeting J beta segments. Synthetic control templates were spiked into each sample at limiting dilution to estimate reads per starting template. The Illumina HiSeq System generated sequencing reads of 87 bp. The study's processing was this. To remove PCR and sequencing errors, closely related sequences were merged with a nearest neighbor algorithm. TCR overlap was defined as the percentage of unique tumor TCR beta sequences that were also present in the same patient's peripheral blood. In its TCRdb copy, this immuneACCESS table keeps in-frame sequences only and misses some clones. Where compared with another copy, unresolved V genes explain less than half of these, and the others have no known cause. V, J and clone size were drawn from that table, and D and trimming were deduced from the DNA. A total of 75,000 to 85,000 clones appear in this sample, about nine tenths of them only once. 2% to 2.5% of the sample lies in the top ten.

Reading the label with the study, this specimen's time point is: after dendritic cell vaccination, including at tumor progression/relapse. To be selected, patients needed enough residual fresh-frozen tumor tissue and more than two years of available survival data. Although molecular status otherwise differed among the glioblastoma patients, no patient had an isocitrate dehydrogenase mutation. PBMC were collected before vaccination, two weeks after the third vaccination, and at tumor progression when it occurred. The Qiagen DNeasy Blood extraction Kit was used to extract genomic DNA. Germline trimming amounts to 5 bases on V and 2 bases on J, with 9 as the count of junction bases outside the gene matches. The CDR3, from cysteine to phenylalanine, totals 15 residues. The entry retains the CDR3 DNA only, 45 bases that are in frame from base 1. CDR1 is given as MNHEY and CDR2 as SMNVEV, both from the germline V gene (reference sequence).

Comments on this clone: Its binding antigen is unknown. No much larger clone exists at a distance of one base, and base qualities are not known.

What the authors observed across the whole study: Longer time to progression and overall survival after dendritic cell vaccination were predicted by higher estimated pretreatment TIL content. No direct relationship between TCR clonality and survival was found, suggesting a diverse polyclonal response may matter. The response model built on TCR overlap across three groups was characterized as speculative, with prospective validation still needed. The cohort was small and heterogeneous, and full blood and tumor sets were available for few patients, with initial-recurrent tumor pairs available for even fewer patients.

This receptor was obtained from a human donor with glioblastoma. The sample was blood, taken after dendritic cell vaccination. The chain joins TRBV27 to TRBJ2-7; TRBD1 aligns with 7 central bases. At the DNA level, the sequence is TGTGCCAGCAGTCGCCTGGGGACAGAGCCCTACGAGCAGTACTTC. Its protein product is CASSRLGTEPYEQYF.